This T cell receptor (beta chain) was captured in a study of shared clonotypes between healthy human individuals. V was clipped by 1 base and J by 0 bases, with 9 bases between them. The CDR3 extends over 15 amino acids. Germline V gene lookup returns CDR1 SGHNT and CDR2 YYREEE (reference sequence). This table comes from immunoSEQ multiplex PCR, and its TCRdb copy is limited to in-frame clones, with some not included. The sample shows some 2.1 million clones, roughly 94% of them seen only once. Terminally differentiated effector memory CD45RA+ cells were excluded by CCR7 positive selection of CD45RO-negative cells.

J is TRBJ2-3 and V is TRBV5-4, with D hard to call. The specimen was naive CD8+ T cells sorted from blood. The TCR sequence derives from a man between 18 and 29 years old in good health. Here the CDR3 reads CASSLTLGSTDTQYF. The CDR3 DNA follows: TGTGCCAGCAGCTTGACCCTAGGGAGCACAGATACGCAGTATTTT.